Below, 28 T cell receptor beta chains from the same sample are listed, as sequenced in a study of T cell changes during pregnancy in multiple sclerosis. Measured with immunoSEQ multiplex PCR; TCRdb has only the in-frame clones, and not every one. The profile shows around 100,000 clones, 90% to 95% of them singletons. The specimen was peripheral blood, collected before pregnancy. These receptor sequences come from a female donor with multiple sclerosis, enrolled in a pregnancy study.

This clone has more than one count but fewer than ten. This chain connects TRBV28 to TRBJ1-1; the D is unclear. Trimming removed 4 bases from V and 1 base from J, with 13 bases in between. Germline assignment: CDR1 MDHEN and CDR2 SYDVKM. CDR3 length: 15 amino acids. The CDR3 sequence: CASSSRLRQNTEAFF. As DNA, the CDR3 is TGTGCCAGCAGTTCCCGGTTGCGGCAGAACACTGAAGCTTTCTTT. Filled out from reference TRBV28 and TRBJ1-1, the complete variable domain reads DVKVTQSSRYLVKRTGEKVFLECVQDMDHENMFWYRQDPGLGLRLIYFSYDVKMKEKGDIPEGYSVSREKKERFSLILESASTNQTSMYLCASSSRLRQNTEAFFGQGTRLTVV.

V is TRBV5-1 and J is TRBJ1-1; no reliable D call. The CDR3 has 14 amino acids. CDR1 is SGHRS, CDR2 YFSETQ, per germline. The V gene lost 4 bases and the J gene lost 5 bases, with 15 bases spanning the gap. This chain's CDR3 is CASSPPRGDTEAFF. In DNA form, the CDR3 reads TGCGCCAGCAGCCCCCCCCGGGGAGATACTGAAGCTTTCTTT.

V usage is TRBV30 and J usage is TRBJ1-2, with TRBD1 matching over 8 bases. V lost 0 bases, J lost 5 bases, and 5 bases stayed unmatched. CDR1 and CDR2 (germline): GTSNPN, SVGIG (reference sequence). The CDR3 runs to 14 residues. CDR3 loop: CAWSVSRTGYGYTF. The CDR3 DNA sequence: TGTGCCTGGAGTGTATCCCGGACAGGGTATGGCTACACCTTC. The full variable domain, its missing parts supplied by reference TRBV30 and TRBJ1-2, is SQTIHQWPATLVQPVGSPLSLECTVEGTSNPNLYWYRQAAGRGLQLLFYSVGIGQISSEVPQNLSASRPQDRQFILSSKKLLLSDSGFYLCAWSVSRTGYGYTFGSGTRLTVV.

This clone was observed a few times. This chain connects TRBV7-9 to TRBJ1-2, with 7 bases matching TRBD1. The V gene end was trimmed by 5 bases and the J gene end by 0 bases; junction bases not matched to a gene: 15. The CDR3 totals 18 residues. Germline V gene sequence: CDR1 SEHNR, CDR2 FQNEAQ (reference sequence). This CDR3 reads CASSPPLTGVGANYGYTF. CDR3 coding DNA: TGTGCCAGCAGCCCGCCCCTTACAGGGGTTGGAGCTAACTATGGCTACACCTTC.

The rearrangement links TRBV28 to TRBJ1-2, with D maybe TRBD1 (6 bases). From germline, CDR1 is MDHEN and CDR2 SYDVKM. CDR3 size: 14 residues. With 2 bases removed from V and 8 bases from J, the gap between germline ends came to 15 bases. In nucleotides, the CDR3 is TGTGCCAGCAGTTTAGGGCGGGGGGCGAACGGCTACACCTTC. Protein: CASSLGRGANGYTF.

The J gene is TRBJ1-1, the V gene TRBV28, with TRBD1 matching 7 bases. The V gene end was trimmed by 7 bases and the J gene end by 7 bases; junction bases not matched to a gene: 6. There are 12 residues in the CDR3. Germline V gene lookup returns CDR1 MDHEN and CDR2 SYDVKM. The CDR3 region has the DNA TGTGCCAGCACCCCCCCAGGGGGTGAAGCTTTCTTT. Its protein is CASTPPGGEAFF. Supplemented by reference TRBV28 and TRBJ1-1, the full variable domain reads DVKVTQSSRYLVKRTGEKVFLECVQDMDHENMFWYRQDPGLGLRLIYFSYDVKMKEKGDIPEGYSVSREKKERFSLILESASTNQTSMYLCASTPPGGEAFFGQGTRLTVV.

This chain joins TRBV2 and TRBJ1-1; D might be TRBD1 (5 bases). The CDR3 runs 20 residues. Germline V gene lookup returns CDR1 SNHLY and CDR2 FYNNEI. V dropped 0 bases and J dropped 4 bases, with 27 bases sitting between them. The CDR3 spells CASSEAPRYQRGPLTTEAFF. CDR3 nucleotides: TGTGCCAGCAGTGAAGCTCCTCGATATCAAAGGGGTCCTCTGACCACTGAAGCTTTCTTT.

CDR3 bases: TGTGCCAGCAGACTAGCGGGCCCGTACAATGAGCAGTTCTTC. Amino acid sequence: CASRLAGPYNEQFF. The chain uses TRBV11-2 and TRBJ2-1; 9 nucleotides line up with TRBD2. This CDR3 comprises 14 residues. In germline, CDR1 is SGHAT, CDR2 FQNNGV. V trimming: 6 bases; J trimming: 4 bases; junction bases outside the gene matches: 4.

This chain links TRBV9 with TRBJ2-2; 7 bases are shared with TRBD2. V shed 0 bases and J 4 bases; nucleotides not matched to a gene: 3. The CDR3 loop spans 15 amino acids. In germline, CDR1 is SGDLS, CDR2 YYNGEE. The CDR3 protein is CASSVATSATGELFF. DNA for the CDR3: TGTGCCAGCAGCGTAGCCACTAGCGCCACCGGGGAGCTGTTTTTT.

The chain joins TRBV13 to TRBJ2-7, with D perhaps TRBD2 (5 bases). The V end was cut by 5 bases, the J end by 1 base, with 12 bases between. CDR1 is PRHDT and CDR2 is FYEKMQ in the germline V gene (reference sequence). CDR3 size: 14 residues. In nucleotides, the CDR3 is TGTGCCAGCAGCCCCGGTCCGGGGTCCTACGAGCAGTACTTC. Amino acid sequence: CASSPGPGSYEQYF. Combining the CDR3 with reference TRBV13 and TRBJ2-7 gives the whole variable domain AAGVIQSPRHLIKEKRETATLKCYPIPRHDTVYWYQQGPGQDPQFLISFYEKMQSDKGSIPDRFSAQQFSDYHSELNMSSLELGDSALYFCASSPGPGSYEQYFGPGTRLTVT.

The chain combines TRBV25-1 with TRBJ2-1; 12 bases fit TRBD2. V dropped 6 bases and J dropped 3; count of bases not matched to a gene: 0. Germline assignment: CDR1 MGHDK and CDR2 SYGVNS. The CDR3 length is 14 residues. The CDR3 DNA is TGTGCCAGCAGGACTAGCGGGAGCTACAATGAGCAGTTCTTC. Translating gives CASRTSGSYNEQFF. The whole variable domain, filled in from reference TRBV25-1 and TRBJ2-1, reads EADIYQTPRYLVIGTGKKITLECSQTMGHDKMYWYQQDPGMELHLIHYSYGVNSTEKGDLSSESTVSRIRTEHFPLTLESARPSHTSQYLCASRTSGSYNEQFFGPGTRLTVL.

For the CDR3, the DNA is TGTGCTAGTGGTTTGGATGTAGGAGGGTCCTACGAGCAGTACTTC. It yields the protein CASGLDVGGSYEQYF. This chain uses TRBV12-5 with TRBJ2-7; possible D gene TRBD2, 6 bases. CDR3 length: 15 amino acids. The V end was cut by 1 base, the J end by 1 base, with 11 bases between. Germline V gene sequence: CDR1 LGHNT, CDR2 FRNRAP.

CDR3 amino acids: CASSSGGSDTQYF. For the CDR3, the DNA is TGTGCCAGCAGTTCAGGTGGGTCAGATACGCAGTATTTT. The chain uses TRBV28 and TRBJ2-3; D not resolved. V lost 4 bases to trimming and J lost 4 bases, with 9 bases between them. Germline CDR1 MDHEN, CDR2 SYDVKM. The CDR3 is 13 residues long.

The table lists this clone with a count of one. The chain recombines TRBV19 with TRBJ2-4; maybe TRBD2 (5 bases). This CDR3 is built from 11 residues. Per the germline V gene, CDR1 is LNHDA and CDR2 is SQIVND (reference sequence). V dropped 3 bases and J dropped 10 bases, with 7 bases sitting between them. This CDR3 reads CASSMSGIQYF. In DNA, the CDR3 is TGTGCCAGTAGTATGAGCGGAATTCAGTACTTC.

The gene calls are TRBV2 and TRBJ2-7; tentative D call: TRBD2 (6 bases). CDR3 size: 13 residues. Trimming left V 7 bases short and J 3 bases short, with 13 bases between. Germline CDR1 SNHLY, CDR2 FYNNEI. The CDR3 sequence is CASNQDSGYEQYF. CDR3 DNA sequence: TGTGCCAGCAACCAGGATAGCGGCTACGAGCAGTACTTC.

The chain uses TRBV2 and TRBJ1-3; 8 bases align to TRBD1. The junction had 4 bases not matched to a gene; V was cut back by 6 bases and J by 0 bases. The CDR3 has 15 residues. Germline assignment: CDR1 SNHLY and CDR2 FYNNEI. CDR3 DNA sequence: TGTGCCAGCAGGGAGGACAGGGTCTCTGGAAACACCATATATTTT. The encoded protein is CASREDRVSGNTIYF.

The sample holds a few counts of this clone. The CDR3 DNA reads as TGTGCCAGCCGGGTAAGTTGGGTGCAGAACACTGAAGCTTTCTTT. It specifies CASRVSWVQNTEAFF. The chain carries TRBV27 and TRBJ1-1; D is ambiguous. Germline assignment: CDR1 MNHEY and CDR2 SMNVEV (reference sequence). Between the trimmed V and J ends, which lost 8 bases and 1 base, there was a span of 17 bases. The CDR3 consists of 15 residues.

This clone was found once. The chain recombines TRBV10-1 with TRBJ2-2; TRBD2 is a possible D gene (6 bases). V was clipped by 6 bases and J by 6 bases, with 20 bases between them. This CDR3 contains 16 residues. The germline V gene encodes CDR1 WNHNN and CDR2 SYGVQD (reference sequence). CDR3 residues: CASSGLDGRTSGELFF. The CDR3 nucleotides read TGCGCCAGCAGCGGATTGGACGGGAGAACGTCCGGGGAGCTGTTTTTT.

This chain joins TRBV29-1 and TRBJ2-7, with TRBD2 identical over 8 bases. Germline V lookup: CDR1 SQVTM, CDR2 ANQGSEA. This CDR3 region has 16 residues. The ends lost 0 bases at V and 2 bases at J; junction bases unmatched: 9. CDR3: CSVEDRGSGITYEQYF. The CDR3 DNA follows: TGCAGCGTTGAAGATCGGGGTAGCGGGATAACCTACGAGCAGTACTTC.

The chain carries TRBV7-9 and TRBJ2-1; D is perhaps TRBD2 (7 bases). Trimming stripped 5 bases from V and 12 bases from J, with 17 bases between. This CDR3 comprises 13 residues. Germline CDR1 SEHNR, CDR2 FQNEAQ (reference sequence). The CDR3 loop reads CASSRGGELGQFF. The CDR3, as DNA: TGTGCCAGCAGCAGAGGGGGGGAGTTGGGGCAGTTCTTC.

The chain links TRBV18 to TRBJ2-1, with D perhaps matching TRBD1 (5 bases). The CDR3 is 14 residues long. V was clipped by 6 bases and J by 8 bases, with 17 bases between them. In germline, CDR1 is KGHSH, CDR2 LQKENI. The CDR3 reads CASSLGRAPDEQFF. The CDR3, as DNA: TGTGCCAGCTCGCTTGGCAGGGCACCCGATGAGCAGTTCTTC.

The rearrangement joins TRBV27 to TRBJ2-1; tentative D call: TRBD1 (5 bases). V gave up 5 bases and J gave up 9 bases, with 8 bases separating them. CDR1 and CDR2 from the germline V gene are MNHEY and SMNVEV (reference sequence). CDR3 length equals 11 residues. The CDR3 loop reads CASSRGGEQFF. The DNA for the CDR3 is TGTGCCAGCAGTAGGGGCGGTGAGCAGTTCTTC.

This clone has just one count. The gene calls are TRBV11-2 and TRBJ2-1, with D possibly TRBD1 on 5 matching bases. Per the germline V gene, CDR1 is SGHAT and CDR2 is FQNNGV. The CDR3 length is 13 residues. Trimming shortened V by 5 bases and J by 4 bases, and 9 bases separated the two germline ends. The CDR3: CASSAQGYNEQFF. The CDR3 DNA reads as TGTGCCAGCAGCGCGCAGGGTTACAATGAGCAGTTCTTC.

The chain has TRBV7-9 and TRBJ2-1; 9 bases match TRBD1. Germline assignment: CDR1 SEHNR and CDR2 FQNEAQ (reference sequence). Trimming took 0 bases from V and 4 from J; bases not matched to a gene: 7. The CDR3 spans 17 residues. The CDR3 loop is CASSLAPQGAGYNEQFF. The CDR3 nucleotides read TGTGCCAGCAGCTTAGCCCCACAGGGGGCAGGTTACAATGAGCAGTTCTTC.

Only one count was recorded for this clone. The rearrangement joins TRBV7-6 to TRBJ2-1; TRBD2 matches 7 bases. Germline V gene lookup returns CDR1 SGHVS and CDR2 FNYEAQ. V lost 0 bases, J lost 0 bases, and 2 bases stayed unmatched. The CDR3 runs to 16 residues. DNA for the CDR3: TGTGCCAGCAGCTTAGCGCGGGGGAGCTCCTACAATGAGCAGTTCTTC. This sequence encodes CASSLARGSSYNEQFF. The entire variable domain, with the rest obtained from reference TRBV7-6 and TRBJ2-1, is as follows: GAGVSQSPRYKVTKRGQDVALRCDPISGHVSLYWYRQALGQGPEFLTYFNYEAQQDKSGLPNDRFSAERPEGSISTLTIQRTEQRDSAMYRCASSLARGSSYNEQFFGPGTRLTVL.

This chain connects TRBV13 to TRBJ2-5; D is possibly TRBD1 (6 bases). Germline CDR1 reads PRHDT; CDR2 reads FYEKMQ (reference sequence). The CDR3 totals 12 residues. Deletions cut 4 bases from V and 4 bases from J, with 7 bases between. The CDR3 bases are TGTGCCAGCAGCTCACAGGGAGAGACCCAGTACTTC. Amino acid sequence: CASSSQGETQYF.

The CDR3 DNA follows: TGTGCCTGGAGTGTTGGGGGGTCCGGCAATCAGCCCCAGCATTTT. It yields the protein CAWSVGGSGNQPQHF. This chain uses TRBV30 with TRBJ1-5; D may be TRBD1 (5 bases). Germline assignment: CDR1 GTSNPN and CDR2 SVGIG (reference sequence). The CDR3 contains 15 residues. V gave up 0 bases and J gave up 2 bases, with 11 bases separating them. The whole variable domain, filled in from reference TRBV30 and TRBJ1-5, reads SQTIHQWPATLVQPVGSPLSLECTVEGTSNPNLYWYRQAAGRGLQLLFYSVGIGQISSEVPQNLSASRPQDRQFILSSKKLLLSDSGFYLCAWSVGGSGNQPQHFGDGTRLSIL.

The chain uses TRBV27 and TRBJ2-7; the match to TRBD1 covers 8 bases. CDR3 length: 14 amino acids. From germline, CDR1 is MNHEY and CDR2 SMNVEV (reference sequence). V lost 7 bases and J lost 4; bases outside the gene matches: 9. The CDR3 nucleotides are TGTGCCAGCAAATACGGGACAGGTACTTACGAGCAGTACTTC. It is translated as CASKYGTGTYEQYF.